This TCR beta chain was found in a study of shared clonotypes between healthy human individuals. The protocol was immunoSEQ multiplex PCR, while the TCRdb copy is restricted to in-frame clones and leaves out a portion. The sample yields around 350,000 clones, 70% to 75% seen once. Germline lookup yields CDR1 SGHDT and CDR2 YYEEEE. The CDR3 is made up of 15 amino acids. The V and J ends lost 1 base and 0 bases respectively, with 8 bases between them. The V gene is TRBV5-6, the J gene TRBJ1-5, with unresolved D. The specimen was memory CD4+ T cells sorted from blood. The subset: CD45RA-negative fraction. This TCR was recovered from a man younger than 45 in good health. CDR3 sequence reads: CASSLYRYSNQPQHF. CDR3 DNA: TGTGCCAGCAGCTTGTACAGATATAGCAATCAGCCCCAGCATTTT.